This TCR beta chain was found in a study of shared clonotypes between healthy human individuals. Clones were sequenced by immunoSEQ multiplex PCR, and TCRdb holds only the in-frame ones, with some missing. The profile covers about a million clones, with approximately 80% appearing a single time and roughly 0.9% taken by the ten largest. The CDR3 length is 15 residues. Trimming cost V 1 base and J 0 bases, with 11 bases left between them. Looked up from germline, CDR1 is SGHRS and CDR2 is YFSETQ. The sequence derives from a man younger than 35 in good health. Some clones in this sample may be carry-over from other donors' samples. The V call is TRBV5-1, the J call TRBJ2-7, with D possibly matching TRBD1 (5 bases). Source material: memory CD4+ T cells from PBMCs. The subset was: CD45RA-negative fraction. Here the CDR3 DNA reads TGCGCCAGCAGCTTGTTTCAGGGCCCCTCCTACGAGCAGTACTTC. This codes for CASSLFQGPSYEQYF. Filled out from reference TRBV5-1 and TRBJ2-7, the complete variable domain reads KAGVTQTPRYLIKTRGQQVTLSCSPISGHRSVSWYQQTPGQGLQFLFEYFSETQRNKGNFPGRFSGRQFSNSRSEMNVSTLELGDSALYLCASSLFQGPSYEQYFGPGTRLTVT.